This entry concerns a single T cell receptor beta chain. Antigen specificity is unknown. This sample is drawn from a study of cytomegalovirus exposure and HLA in healthy donors. Study-wide findings and caveats: A later look showed TCR association rates differing by HLA locus, highest for DRB1 and lowest for HLA-C. CMV serostatus was the only immune exposure information that was available.

Trimming took 7 bases from V and 0 from J, leaving 10 bases between them. Germline V gene sequence: CDR1 MDHEN, CDR2 SYDVKM. CDR3 length: 15 residues. The PCR ran on 60 Vbeta and 13 Jbeta primers. The protocol was immunoSEQ multiplex PCR, while the TCRdb copy is restricted to in-frame clones and leaves out a portion. Seen here are 180,000 or so clones, 78% observed once, and the top ten hold about 3%. The clonotype was recovered from a female donor in good health and CMV-seronegative. Sample: PBMCs. The V and J genes are TRBV28 and TRBJ2-6; the D gene is possibly TRBD1 (6 bases). CDR3 coding DNA: TGTGCCAGCATGGACAGTACCTCTGGGGCCAACGTCCTGACTTTC. Protein sequence: CASMDSTSGANVLTF.